Sequencing of this T cell receptor (beta chain) was carried out in a study of shared clonotypes between healthy human individuals. Trimming took 1 base from V and 2 from J, leaving 12 bases between them. CDR3 size: 16 residues. CDR1 and CDR2 (germline): SGHDN, FVKESK. This table comes from immunoSEQ multiplex PCR, and its TCRdb copy is limited to in-frame clones, with some not included. The sample has about 990,000 clones, about 84% seen once; the top ten hold roughly 0.61%. The sample was memory CD4+ T cells from PBMCs. The subset here: CD45RA-negative fraction. The receptor was isolated from a man aged 18-30 years in good health. Some clones in this sample may be carry-over from other donors' samples. The chain couples TRBV14 to TRBJ1-3; D is unclear. CDR3 bases: TGTGCCAGCAGCCAAGTTTACTACCGGGCTGGAAACACCATATATTTT. Translated: CASSQVYYRAGNTIYF.